The table lists the clone carrying this TCR beta chain with many counts. Researchers prepared the TCRbeta library using unique molecular identifiers, the study reports. One entry per CDR3 protein, called by TCRdb with MiXCR from the PCR reads. The table records about 600,000 distinct CDR3 sequences, 10% to 13% of them present only once. Germline CDR1 reads SGHRS; CDR2 reads YFSETQ. After removal of 4 bases from V and 10 bases from J, the junction contained 11 bases not matched to a gene. The CDR3 has 16 residues. This entry belongs to a study of T-cell reconstitution after alpha-beta-depleted transplantation in children.

This sample comprised PBMCs from the stem cell graft donor, obtained from the stem cell graft. The sequence came from a human donor who donated a stem cell graft to a child with acute myeloid leukemia. This sequence joins TRBV5-1 and TRBJ2-1; 13 positions match TRBD2. The CDR3 nucleotides read TGCGCCAGCAGCCCCGGGACTAGCGGGACCCACCTGGAGCAGTTCTTC. The encoded protein is CASSPGTSGTHLEQFF. Full variable domain (outside the CDR3, taken from reference TRBV5-1 and TRBJ2-1): KAGVTQTPRYLIKTRGQQVTLSCSPISGHRSVSWYQQTPGQGLQFLFEYFSETQRNKGNFPGRFSGRQFSNSRSEMNVSTLELGDSALYLCASSPGTSGTHLEQFFGPGTRLTVL.